This T cell receptor (beta chain) derives from a study of T-cell reconstitution after alpha-beta-depleted transplantation in children. The CDR3 is made up of 16 amino acids. Germline loops: CDR1 KGHSH, CDR2 LQKENI. V lost 3 bases to trimming and J lost 1 base, with 16 bases between them. This clonotype occurred many times. For TCRbeta, the library was prepared with unique molecular identifiers. TCRdb recomputed calls from the PCR reads with MiXCR, one row per CDR3 protein. This repertoire shows about 230,000 distinct CDR3 sequences, around 11% found once; its top ten account for approximately 2.4%. The input for sequencing was PBMCs from the stem cell graft donor, taken from the stem cell graft. The gene calls are TRBV18 and TRBJ2-7; D gene uncertain. The source is a human donor who donated a stem cell graft to a child with acute lymphoblastic leukemia. The CDR3 region has the DNA TGTGCCAGCTCACCCTCCTTAAGGGTAAGGTCCTACGAGCAGTACTTC. Translating it yields CASSPSLRVRSYEQYF.